These T cell receptor beta chains were read from a single sample in a study of blood T cells in healthy people across ages. MiXCR was run by TCRdb on the 5' RACE reads, yielding one entry per CDR3 protein. The top ten hold roughly 24% of the sample, which has under 750,000 distinct CDR3 sequences, 45% to 55% seen once. Sequenced sample: blood. The receptor set was obtained from a man older than 75 in good health. The CDR3 runs from the conserved cysteine through the conserved F or W. A D gene is named only where the DNA matches it firmly. Part of the rows lack a size; the others show once, few, many or a class for expanded clones.

v_call: TRBV28
clone_size: few
j_call: TRBJ2-5
d_call: NA
cdr3_aa: CASLEGRYQETQYF
cdr3_nt: TGTGCCAGCCTCGAGGGACGCTACCAAGAGACCCAGTACTTC

v_call: TRBV6-1
clone_size: NA
j_call: TRBJ2-6
d_call: NA
cdr3_aa: CASSPQGRGSGANVLTF
cdr3_nt: TGTGCCAGCAGTCCTCAGGGACGGGGTTCTGGGGCCAACGTCCTGACTTTC

v_call: TRBV7-9
clone_size: NA
j_call: TRBJ2-6
d_call: TRBD1
cdr3_aa: CASSTWDRGDSGANVLTF
cdr3_nt: TGTGCCAGCAGCACATGGGACAGGGGAGACTCTGGGGCCAACGTCCTGACTTTC

v_call: TRBV7-2
clone_size: NA
j_call: TRBJ1-2
d_call: TRBD1
cdr3_aa: CASSEGQGANGYTF
cdr3_nt: TGTGCCAGCAGCGAAGGACAGGGGGCGAATGGCTACACCTTC

v_call: TRBV12-3/TRBV12-4
clone_size: NA
j_call: TRBJ2-1
d_call: TRBD2
cdr3_aa: CASSAGLAGGSGQFF
cdr3_nt: TGTGCCAGCAGTGCGGGACTAGCGGGGGGTAGTGGGCAGTTCTTC

v_call: TRBV5-1
clone_size: NA
j_call: TRBJ2-1
d_call: TRBD1
cdr3_aa: CASSLPQTGVKVDEQFF
cdr3_nt: TGCGCCAGCAGCTTACCCCAGACAGGGGTAAAAGTGGATGAGCAGTTCTTC

v_call: TRBV14
clone_size: NA
j_call: TRBJ2-3
d_call: NA
cdr3_aa: CASSQELADTQYF
cdr3_nt: TGTGCCAGCAGCCAAGAGTTGGCAGATACGCAGTATTTT

v_call: TRBV7-3
clone_size: NA
j_call: TRBJ2-1
d_call: NA
cdr3_aa: CASSSSEHEQFF
cdr3_nt: TGTGCCAGCAGCTCCTCGGAGCACGAGCAGTTCTTC

v_call: TRBV29-1
clone_size: NA
j_call: TRBJ2-7
d_call: TRBD2
cdr3_aa: CSVVGSGSYEQYF
cdr3_nt: TGCAGCGTTGTTGGAAGCGGGAGCTACGAGCAGTACTTC

v_call: TRBV29-1
clone_size: many
j_call: TRBJ2-5
d_call: NA
cdr3_aa: CSVHAVSSETQYF
cdr3_nt: TGCAGCGTTCACGCGGTCAGTAGCGAGACCCAGTACTTC

v_call: TRBV6-2/TRBV6-3
clone_size: NA
j_call: TRBJ1-2
d_call: TRBD1
cdr3_aa: CASSSARQGLLSLRYTF
cdr3_nt: TGTGCCAGCAGCAGCGCAAGACAGGGGCTGCTAAGTCTCCGCTACACCTTC

v_call: TRBV28
clone_size: NA
j_call: TRBJ2-7
d_call: NA
cdr3_aa: CVTRHGGYEQYF
cdr3_nt: TGTGTAACCCGACATGGGGGCTACGAGCAGTACTTC

v_call: TRBV20-1
clone_size: NA
j_call: TRBJ2-5
d_call: TRBD1
cdr3_aa: CSARRQGHPETQYF
cdr3_nt: TGCAGTGCTAGAAGACAGGGCCACCCAGAGACCCAGTACTTC

v_call: TRBV3-1
clone_size: few
j_call: TRBJ2-1
d_call: NA
cdr3_aa: CASSHSGLQYNNEQFF
cdr3_nt: TGTGCCAGCAGCCACAGCGGATTACAATATAACAATGAGCAGTTCTTC

v_call: TRBV7-2
clone_size: few
j_call: TRBJ2-5
d_call: NA
cdr3_aa: CASSSGDRSETQYF
cdr3_nt: TGTGCCAGCAGCTCAGGGGACCGTTCAGAGACCCAGTACTTC

v_call: TRBV6-6
clone_size: NA
j_call: TRBJ2-7
d_call: NA
cdr3_aa: CASSCSTGTGDYEQYF
cdr3_nt: TGTGCCAGCAGTTGCTCGACCGGGACGGGGGACTACGAGCAGTACTTC

v_call: TRBV7-9
clone_size: once
j_call: TRBJ2-5
d_call: NA
cdr3_aa: CASSLTPLRGQETQYF
cdr3_nt: TGTGCCAGCAGCTTAACTCCGTTGAGGGGGCAAGAGACCCAGTACTTC

v_call: TRBV7-9
clone_size: many
j_call: TRBJ1-2
d_call: NA
cdr3_aa: CASSLGHSYGYTF
cdr3_nt: TGTGCCAGCAGCTTAGGACACAGCTATGGCTACACCTTC

v_call: TRBV7-9
clone_size: many
j_call: TRBJ2-1
d_call: TRBD2
cdr3_aa: CASSLPPSTSGRSNEQFF
cdr3_nt: TGTGCCAGCAGCTTACCTCCCTCGACTAGCGGGAGATCCAATGAGCAGTTCTTC

v_call: TRBV4-1
clone_size: few
j_call: TRBJ2-7
d_call: NA
cdr3_aa: CASSRGTANYEQYF
cdr3_nt: TGCGCCAGCAGCCGCGGGACAGCTAACTACGAGCAGTACTTC

v_call: TRBV7-2
clone_size: NA
j_call: TRBJ2-5
d_call: NA
cdr3_aa: CASTKTSTVPVQETQYF
cdr3_nt: TGTGCCAGCACCAAAACGTCGACAGTTCCGGTCCAAGAGACCCAGTACTTC

v_call: TRBV6-4
clone_size: NA
j_call: TRBJ2-5
d_call: NA
cdr3_aa: CASTTNEETRYF
cdr3_nt: TGTGCCAGCACGACTAATGAAGAGACCCGGTACTTC

v_call: TRBV6-6
clone_size: few
j_call: TRBJ1-1
d_call: NA
cdr3_aa: CASGKRGGRTNTEAFF
cdr3_nt: TGTGCCAGCGGTAAGAGAGGGGGGCGGACGAACACTGAAGCTTTCTTT

v_call: TRBV5-6
clone_size: NA
j_call: TRBJ2-4
d_call: NA
cdr3_aa: CASSSQGVFKNIQYF
cdr3_nt: TGTGCCAGCAGCTCCCAGGGAGTTTTTAAAAACATTCAGTACTTC

v_call: TRBV5-1
clone_size: NA
j_call: TRBJ2-3
d_call: TRBD2
cdr3_aa: CASSLVSGHSTDTQYF
cdr3_nt: TGCGCCAGCAGTTTGGTTAGCGGGCATAGCACAGATACGCAGTATTTT

v_call: TRBV11-2
clone_size: few
j_call: TRBJ2-5
d_call: NA
cdr3_aa: CASLYGGPQETQYF
cdr3_nt: TGTGCCAGCTTATATGGGGGCCCCCAAGAGACCCAGTACTTC

v_call: TRBV20-1
clone_size: NA
j_call: TRBJ2-7
d_call: TRBD1
cdr3_aa: CSASPHGQGRSDEQYF
cdr3_nt: TGCAGTGCTAGCCCTCACGGACAGGGCCGGTCCGACGAGCAGTACTTC

v_call: TRBV12-3/TRBV12-4
clone_size: NA
j_call: TRBJ2-3
d_call: NA
cdr3_aa: CASKGQATSTDTQYF
cdr3_nt: TGTGCCAGCAAAGGCCAAGCGACGAGCACAGATACGCAGTATTTT

v_call: TRBV6-6
clone_size: many
j_call: TRBJ2-7
d_call: TRBD1
cdr3_aa: CASSFPRDRGLLEQYF
cdr3_nt: TGTGCCAGCAGTTTCCCCCGGGACAGGGGGCTTTTGGAGCAGTACTTC

v_call: TRBV12-3/TRBV12-4
clone_size: NA
j_call: TRBJ2-3
d_call: TRBD2
cdr3_aa: CASSRSRAGTDTQYF
cdr3_nt: TGTGCCAGCAGTCGCAGCAGAGCGGGAACGGATACGCAGTATTTT